This T cell receptor beta chain comes out of a study of T cells in Graves' hyperthyroidism and ophthalmopathy. At the level of the study: At the time of initial diagnosis and before any treatment, peripheral blood was collected.

The blood was taken when hyperthyroidism was first diagnosed, before any ophthalmopathy symptoms showed up. This clonotype has ten or more counts. What it recognizes is unknown. Amplification yielded TCR beta CDR3 regions, with RNA transcripts as the source. The TCR CDR3 was amplified in a first-round RT-PCR using the HTBI primer set. MiXCR was run by TCRdb on the multiplex PCR reads, yielding one entry per CDR3 protein. The repertoire holds approximately 600,000 distinct CDR3 sequences, with approximately 15% as singletons. Notes on the study in general: Ophthalmopathy, as predicted by the model, came a median around 6.7 months after the prediction.

This TCR was recovered from a woman aged 25 to 39 with Graves' hyperthyroidism that later progressed to Graves' ophthalmopathy. The sequenced sample consisted of blood.

CDR3 in amino acids: CASSRTGPKVGELFF. CDR3 coding DNA: TGTGCCAGCAGTCGAACAGGGCCAAAGGTCGGGGAGCTGTTTTTT. The chain couples TRBV12-3 or TRBV12-4 to TRBJ2-2, with D maybe TRBD1 (6 bases). The CDR3 is 15 amino acids. Trimming shortened V by 5 bases and J by 7 bases, and 17 bases separated the two germline ends.